This T cell receptor beta chain came from a study of Ad26.COV2.S vaccination and SARS-CoV-2 variants. The wider study: Recipients of Ad26.COV2.S got it intramuscularly, once or twice 56 days apart.

Here immunoSEQ multiplex PCR was the method, and the copy in TCRdb shows in-frame clones only, minus some. The sample holds 200,000 to 300,000 clones, 85% to 90% seen once. The treatment here: 15 to 20 received Ad26.COV2.S at low or high dose, single or two shots; 5 received placebo; per-sample allocation not given. Repertoires come from day 63 after the first vaccine or placebo injection. This vaccine is an Ad26 vector that expresses the Wuhan-strain SARS-CoV-2 spike. Broader study findings: Breadth measured for non-spike TCRs was similar across vaccine and placebo recipients.

Remarks on this clone: Its specificity is unknown.

CDR3 length: 12 residues. Germline V lookup: CDR1 SEHNR, CDR2 FQNEAQ (reference sequence). The V end lost 4 bases, the J end lost 6 bases, and 8 bases lay between the germline ends. The sample here was peripheral blood, taken in a trial of Ad26.COV2.S vaccine versus placebo. The clonotype was recovered from a person aged 18-65 years who received the Ad26.COV2.S COVID-19 vaccine or a placebo. The chain recombines TRBV7-9 with TRBJ2-3; D might be TRBD2 (5 bases). The CDR3 nucleotides read TGTGCCAGCAGCTCCCCGGGGGATACGCAGTATTTT. Translating it yields CASSSPGDTQYF.